One T cell receptor beta chain is described in this entry. Its antigen is still unknown. Germline CDR1 is PRHDT and CDR2 is FYEKMQ (reference sequence). With V trimmed by 3 bases and J by 5 bases, 8 bases remained unmatched. This CDR3 contains 15 residues. Clones were sequenced by immunoSEQ multiplex PCR, and TCRdb holds only the in-frame ones, with some missing. The data contain 15,000 or so clones, 95% to 99% of them singletons. This specimen comes from a study of monozygotic twins with cystic fibrosis. General study results and limits: Shared CDR3 numbers were not associated with age, concordance or severity.

The clonotype was recovered from a girl aged 2 to 10 with cystic fibrosis. Sample: blood. The V call is TRBV13, the J call TRBJ2-5; 8 bases fit TRBD2. DNA for the CDR3: TGTGCCAGCAGCTTTAGCGGGGATCATGGGGAGACCCAGTACTTC. Translating it yields CASSFSGDHGETQYF.